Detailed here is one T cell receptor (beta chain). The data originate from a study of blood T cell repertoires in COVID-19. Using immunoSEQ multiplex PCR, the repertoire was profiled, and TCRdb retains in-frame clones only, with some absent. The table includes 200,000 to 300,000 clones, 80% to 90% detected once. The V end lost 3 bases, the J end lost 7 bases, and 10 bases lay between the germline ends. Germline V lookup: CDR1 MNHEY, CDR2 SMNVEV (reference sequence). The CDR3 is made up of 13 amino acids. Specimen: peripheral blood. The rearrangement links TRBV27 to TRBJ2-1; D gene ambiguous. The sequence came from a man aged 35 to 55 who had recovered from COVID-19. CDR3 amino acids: CASSFLTGNEQFF. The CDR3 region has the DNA TGTGCCAGCAGTTTTCTCACCGGGAATGAGCAGTTCTTC.